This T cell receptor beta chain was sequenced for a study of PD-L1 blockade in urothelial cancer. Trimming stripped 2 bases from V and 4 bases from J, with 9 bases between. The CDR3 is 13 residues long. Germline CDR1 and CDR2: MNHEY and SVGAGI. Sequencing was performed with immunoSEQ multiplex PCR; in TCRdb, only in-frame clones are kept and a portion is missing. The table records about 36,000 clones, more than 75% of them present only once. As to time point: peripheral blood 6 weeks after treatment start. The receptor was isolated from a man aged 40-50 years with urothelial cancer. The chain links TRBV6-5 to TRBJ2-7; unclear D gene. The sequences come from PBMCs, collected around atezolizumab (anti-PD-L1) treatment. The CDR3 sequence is CASSYGRRYEQYF. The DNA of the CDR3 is TGTGCCAGCAGTTACGGCAGAAGATACGAGCAGTACTTC.